The 30 T cell receptor beta chains below all came from one sample that was sequenced in a study of blood T cell repertoires in COVID-19. Only in-frame clones appear in the TCRdb table, and some are missing; sequencing was by immunoSEQ multiplex PCR. The sample consists of roughly 86,000 clones, around 80% of them appearing once. Input material: peripheral blood. These receptors came from a man aged 50 or older who had recovered from COVID-19.

At least ten counts were recorded for this clone. CDR3 in amino acids: CASSEPRTEGYTF. CDR3 DNA sequence: TGCGCCAGCAGTGAGCCTAGGACAGAAGGCTACACCTTC. The chain has TRBV10-2 and TRBJ1-2; D perhaps matches TRBD1 (6 bases). The CDR3 is made up of 13 amino acids. CDR1 is WSHSY and CDR2 is SAAADI in the germline V gene. The V and J ends lost 2 bases and 8 bases respectively, with 12 bases between them.

The chain carries TRBV6-4 and TRBJ1-1, with TRBD1 as a possible D gene (5 bases). The ends were cut back, 10 bases at V and 11 bases at J, with 20 bases in the middle. Germline V CDR1 and CDR2: MRHNA, SNTAGT. This CDR3 is 12 amino acids long. The CDR3 DNA is TGTGCCATATACTTCTGGGGCTTTGGTGCTTTCTTT. Protein sequence: CAIYFWGFGAFF.

The chain is built from TRBV3-1 (or the pseudogene TRBV3-2) and TRBJ1-1; perhaps TRBD1 as D (6 bases). Trimming removed 4 bases at V and 6 bases at J, with 21 bases between. The CDR3 consists of 16 residues. Germline lookup yields CDR1 LGHDT and CDR2 YNNKEL (reference sequence). The CDR3 nucleotides read TGTGCCAGCAGCCTTTACGGGCAGGGGAGCTCCTCTGAAGCTTTCTTT. This codes for CASSLYGQGSSSEAFF.

The chain is built from TRBV27 and TRBJ2-3, with 14 bases lining up with TRBD2. This CDR3 comprises 19 residues. J gave up 1 base and V 0 bases, and 6 bases lay outside the gene matches. Germline CDR1 MNHEY, CDR2 SMNVEV (reference sequence). The CDR3 DNA reads as TGTGCCAGCAGTTTATCCAGGACTAGCGGGAGGAGGGGCACAGATACGCAGTATTTT. Amino acids: CASSLSRTSGRRGTDTQYF.

The chain uses TRBV5-5 and TRBJ2-4, with TRBD2 identical over 9 bases. CDR1 is SGHKS, CDR2 YYEKEE, per germline (reference sequence). J lost 14 bases, V lost 1 base, and 4 bases had no gene match. There are 12 residues in the CDR3. The CDR3 loop is CASSLSGGREYF. The CDR3 coding sequence is TGTGCCAGCAGCTTGAGCGGCGGGAGGGAGTACTTC.

In the case of this clone: A much larger clone lies a single base off, so this may be a read error. The genes are TRBV5-1 and TRBJ1-1, with TRBD1 matching over 7 bases. The J segment lost 4 bases and the V segment lost 2 bases, leaving 5 bases of the junction unmatched. This CDR3 has 14 residues. Looked up from germline, CDR1 is SGHRS and CDR2 is YFSETQ. In DNA form, the CDR3 reads TGCGCCAGCAGCTTATACAGGGGAGGCACTGAAGCTTTCTTT. This codes for CASSLYRGGTEAFF.

This clone has only one observation. The V and J genes are TRBV24-1 and TRBJ2-1, with TRBD2 matching over 16 bases. The CDR3 spans 18 residues. CDR1 and CDR2 from the germline V gene are KGHDR and SFDVKD. Trimming cost V 3 bases and J 6 bases; bases outside gene matches: 7. The DNA for the CDR3 is TGTGCCACCAGTGATATCCCAGGGACTAGCGGGAGGGTCAATGAGCAGTTCTTC. The encoded protein is CATSDIPGTSGRVNEQFF.

The V and J genes are TRBV28 and TRBJ2-7; D is ambiguous. This CDR3 contains 12 residues. Germline V gives CDR1 MDHEN, CDR2 SYDVKM. V was cut by 5 bases and J by 7 bases, with 12 bases left in between. CDR3 sequence reads: CASSAEMEEQYF. In nucleotides, the CDR3 is TGTGCCAGCAGTGCGGAAATGGAGGAGCAGTACTTC.

V and J are TRBV19 and TRBJ1-5; D unclear. V gave up 10 bases and J gave up 3 bases, with 16 bases separating them. Germline V gene lookup returns CDR1 LNHDA and CDR2 SQIVND (reference sequence). This CDR3 contains 14 residues. The CDR3 loop is CATALGGYNQPQHF. CDR3 DNA: TGTGCCACAGCCCTAGGAGGCTACAATCAGCCCCAGCATTTT.

V usage is TRBV10-3 and J usage is TRBJ2-7; 8 positions agree with TRBD2. Trimming at V came to 4 bases and at J to 6 bases, leaving 11 bases not matched to a gene. This CDR3 is 15 amino acids long. The germline CDR1 and CDR2 sequences are ENHRY and SYGVKD. CDR3 residues: CAISALSGSRVEQYF. CDR3 in DNA: TGTGCCATCAGTGCCCTAAGCGGGAGTCGGGTCGAGCAGTACTTC.

This chain connects TRBV30 to TRBJ1-3; the D gene is possibly TRBD1 (6 bases). The CDR3 consists of 16 residues. Germline V gene lookup returns CDR1 GTSNPN and CDR2 SVGIG (reference sequence). V was shortened by 3 bases and J by 0 bases, with 15 bases between the two germline ends. CDR3 in amino acids: CAWSGGQRASGNTIYF. CDR3 coding DNA: TGTGCCTGGAGCGGTGGACAGAGAGCCTCTGGAAACACCATATATTTT.

V gene TRBV7-3 combines with J gene TRBJ2-3, with 9 bases aligning to TRBD2. Germline trimming cut 1 base from V and 0 bases from J; bases unmatched to any gene: 5. The V gene's germline CDR1 is SGHTA and CDR2 FQGTGA. The CDR3 is 17 residues long. DNA of the CDR3: TGTGCCAGCAGCTTAATGCCCCTAGCGGGGAGCACAGATACGCAGTATTTT. It encodes CASSLMPLAGSTDTQYF.

The gene calls are TRBV15 and TRBJ1-5; perhaps TRBD1 as D (5 bases). The CDR3 contains 16 residues. In germline, CDR1 is LNHNV, CDR2 YYDKDF (reference sequence). Trimming pared 5 bases from V and 1 base from J, leaving 15 bases between. CDR3 in DNA: TGTGCCACCAGCCCACGGGGGGGTGGGAGCAATCAGCCCCAGCATTTT. It is translated as CATSPRGGGSNQPQHF.

This clone appeared a single time. The CDR3 sequence: CASNSLWTVPGNTIYF. CDR3 bases: TGTGCCAGCAACTCACTCTGGACAGTACCTGGAAACACCATATATTTT. J is TRBJ1-3 and V is TRBV5-5; D possibly corresponds to TRBD1 (6 bases). Trimming shortened V by 6 bases and J by 2 bases, and 18 bases separated the two germline ends. Germline V gives CDR1 SGHKS, CDR2 YYEKEE (reference sequence). This CDR3 region has 16 residues. Drawing the rest from reference TRBV5-5 and TRBJ1-3, the complete variable domain is DAGVTQSPTHLIKTRGQQVTLRCSPISGHKSVSWYQQVLGQGPQFIFQYYEKEERGRGNFPDRFSARQFPNYSSELNVNALLLGDSALYLCASNSLWTVPGNTIYFGEGSWLTVV.

The chain links TRBV5-1 to TRBJ2-3, with 7 bases fitting TRBD2. V shed 4 bases and J 0 bases; nucleotides not matched to a gene: 8. Germline V gene lookup returns CDR1 SGHRS and CDR2 YFSETQ. The CDR3 extends over 16 amino acids. CDR3 region: CASSLDGGSSTDTQYF. CDR3 DNA sequence: TGCGCCAGCAGCCTAGACGGGGGGTCGAGCACAGATACGCAGTATTTT.

J is TRBJ1-1 and V is TRBV7-8; no clear D gene. V lost 2 bases and J lost 5, with 12 bases in between. This CDR3 is built from 14 residues. Germline CDR1 reads SGHVS; CDR2 reads FQNEAQ. The CDR3 DNA sequence: TGTGCCAGCAGCTTATCACTAATTGGGACTGAAGCTTTCTTT. Protein: CASSLSLIGTEAFF.

The chain recombines TRBV5-1 with TRBJ1-5; 7 nucleotides agree with TRBD1. This CDR3 is built from 18 residues. Germline CDR1 and CDR2: SGHRS and YFSETQ. The V segment lost 2 bases and the J segment 5 bases; nucleotides outside the gene matches: 16. The DNA of the CDR3 is TGCGCCAGCAGCTTATTCGAGCATAGGGACAGTCAAGATCAGCCCCAGCATTTT. Translating gives CASSLFEHRDSQDQPQHF.

The rearrangement links TRBV11-2 to TRBJ2-2; D might be TRBD2 (6 bases). Germline values: CDR1 SGHAT, CDR2 FQNNGV. This CDR3 is built from 14 residues. Trimming shortened V by 1 base and J by 6 bases, and 9 bases separated the two germline ends. The chain's CDR3 is CASSLGGGAGELFF. The CDR3 DNA reads as TGTGCCAGCAGCTTAGGAGGAGGGGCCGGGGAGCTGTTTTTT.

The table lists this clone with a few counts. The chain couples TRBV5-1 to TRBJ1-2, with 12 positions matching TRBD1. Germline assignment: CDR1 SGHRS and CDR2 YFSETQ. Trimming took 3 bases from V and 7 from J; bases not matched to a gene: 7. This CDR3 region has 15 residues. CDR3 region: CASSSGTGGASGYTF. CDR3 nucleotides: TGCGCCAGCAGCTCCGGGACAGGGGGCGCATCTGGCTACACCTTC. The variable domain in full, with the rest retrieved from reference TRBV5-1 and TRBJ1-2, is KAGVTQTPRYLIKTRGQQVTLSCSPISGHRSVSWYQQTPGQGLQFLFEYFSETQRNKGNFPGRFSGRQFSNSRSEMNVSTLELGDSALYLCASSSGTGGASGYTFGSGTRLTVV.

V and J are TRBV6-5 and TRBJ1-6, with TRBD1 matching 7 bases. Trimming cost V 2 bases and J 6 bases; bases outside gene matches: 4. Germline assignment: CDR1 MNHEY and CDR2 SVGAGI. The CDR3 is made up of 15 amino acids. The CDR3 DNA follows: TGTGCCAGCAGTTACGTCGGGACAGTTAATTCACCCCTCCACTTT. Its translation is CASSYVGTVNSPLHF.

The V and J genes are TRBV5-1 and TRBJ1-2; no clear D gene. The V gene lost 0 bases and the J gene lost 1 base, with 7 bases spanning the gap. The CDR3 has 14 residues. CDR1 is SGHRS and CDR2 is YFSETQ in the germline V gene. As DNA, the CDR3 is TGCGCCAGCAGCTTGGTGGGCAGTAACTATGGCTACACCTTC. Protein: CASSLVGSNYGYTF.

The V gene is TRBV5-1, the J gene TRBJ1-4; 7 nucleotides agree with TRBD1. Germline lookup yields CDR1 SGHRS and CDR2 YFSETQ. With V trimmed by 0 bases and J by 5 bases, 7 bases remained unmatched. The CDR3 runs 16 residues. DNA for the CDR3: TGCGCCAGCAGCTTGGATGGGACAGAGGGAAATGAAAAACTGTTTTTT. The encoded protein is CASSLDGTEGNEKLFF. The whole variable domain, remainder taken from reference TRBV5-1 and TRBJ1-4, is KAGVTQTPRYLIKTRGQQVTLSCSPISGHRSVSWYQQTPGQGLQFLFEYFSETQRNKGNFPGRFSGRQFSNSRSEMNVSTLELGDSALYLCASSLDGTEGNEKLFFGSGTQLSVL.

The chain has TRBV5-1 and TRBJ1-1; perhaps TRBD1 as D (5 bases). Trimming removed 1 base at V and 0 bases at J, with 10 bases between. This CDR3 contains 15 residues. Per the germline V gene, CDR1 is SGHRS and CDR2 is YFSETQ. CDR3 residues: CASSLSLGLNTEAFF. The DNA for the CDR3 is TGCGCCAGCAGCTTGTCGCTGGGGCTGAACACTGAAGCTTTCTTT.

The genes are TRBV7-3 and TRBJ2-2; 7 positions match TRBD1. Germline CDR1 is SGHTA and CDR2 is FQGTGA. The CDR3 sequence is 15 residues long. J gave up 6 bases and V 4 bases, and 8 bases lay outside the gene matches. CDR3 loop: CASSSTGQGAGELFF. Written as DNA, the CDR3 is TGTGCCAGCAGCTCCACCGGCCAGGGGGCCGGGGAGCTGTTTTTT.

This chain joins TRBV5-1 and TRBJ1-3; 9 bases agree with TRBD1. Germline trimming cut 3 bases from V and 1 base from J; bases unmatched to any gene: 5. CDR3 length equals 16 residues. CDR1 and CDR2 from the germline V gene are SGHRS and YFSETQ. CDR3 sequence reads: CASSWGQGGSGNTIYF. The CDR3 nucleotides are TGCGCCAGCAGCTGGGGACAGGGAGGGTCTGGAAACACCATATATTTT.

This clone showed up just a few times. In DNA form, the CDR3 reads TGTGCCAGCAGCTTAGTCGGGGGGCAGGGAAATCAGCCCCAGCATTTT. Translated, it gives CASSLVGGQGNQPQHF. The genes are TRBV7-9 and TRBJ1-5; a possible D gene is TRBD1 (6 bases). The CDR3 totals 16 residues. The V gene's germline CDR1 is SEHNR and CDR2 FQNEAQ (reference sequence). The V and J ends lost 1 base and 4 bases respectively, with 14 bases between them. Full variable domain (remainder filled in from reference TRBV7-9 and TRBJ1-5): DTGVSQNPRHKITKRGQNVTFRCDPISEHNRLYWYRQTLGQGPEFLTYFQNEAQLEKSRLLSDRFSAERPKGSFSTLEIQRTEQGDSAMYLCASSLVGGQGNQPQHFGDGTRLSIL.

J is TRBJ2-3 and V is TRBV9, with 9 bases lining up with TRBD2. Looked up from germline, CDR1 is SGDLS and CDR2 is YYNGEE. Unmatched junction bases numbered 8, after V lost 3 bases and J lost 6 bases. The CDR3 has 15 amino acids. Here the CDR3 DNA reads TGTGCCAGCAGCGCCGGACTAGCGCATGTGGATACGCAGTATTTT. This sequence encodes CASSAGLAHVDTQYF. The full variable domain, completed using reference TRBV9 and TRBJ2-3, is DSGVTQTPKHLITATGQRVTLRCSPRSGDLSVYWYQQSLDQGLQFLIQYYNGEERAKGNILERFSAQQFPDLHSELNLSSLELGDSALYFCASSAGLAHVDTQYFGPGTRLTVL.

The rearrangement links TRBV7-8 to TRBJ1-5; D is uncertain. The V gene lost 1 base and the J gene lost 9 bases, with 13 bases spanning the gap. Germline CDR1 reads SGHVS; CDR2 reads FQNEAQ. This CDR3 comprises 14 residues. This CDR3 reads CASSLESGVGPQHF. CDR3 coding DNA: TGTGCCAGCAGCTTAGAATCCGGGGTCGGGCCCCAGCATTTT. Drawing the rest from reference TRBV7-8 and TRBJ1-5, the complete variable domain is GAGVSQSPRYKVAKRGQDVALRCDPISGHVSLFWYQQALGQGPEFLTYFQNEAQLDKSGLPSDRFFAERPEGSVSTLKIQRTQQEDSAVYLCASSLESGVGPQHFGDGTRLSIL.

The chain links TRBV27 to TRBJ1-1; 9 bases line up with TRBD1. Germline CDR1 reads MNHEY; CDR2 reads SMNVEV (reference sequence). The V and J ends lost 1 base and 0 bases, in that order; junction bases with no gene match: 3. This CDR3 has 16 residues. DNA of the CDR3: TGTGCCAGCAGTTTATGGACAGGGGTTGTGAACACTGAAGCTTTCTTT. It is translated as CASSLWTGVVNTEAFF.

A few counts support this clone. The genes are TRBV28 and TRBJ1-1; weak D call: TRBD1 (5 bases). There are 19 residues in the CDR3. V lost 4 bases and J 0 bases, leaving 24 bases between the germline ends. Germline V gene lookup returns CDR1 MDHEN and CDR2 SYDVKM. In nucleotides, the CDR3 is TGTGCCAGCAGTTCCTCCCTCGGACACAGAGCCATGATGAACACTGAAGCTTTCTTT. This encodes CASSSSLGHRAMMNTEAFF. The entire variable domain, with the rest obtained from reference TRBV28 and TRBJ1-1, is as follows: DVKVTQSSRYLVKRTGEKVFLECVQDMDHENMFWYRQDPGLGLRLIYFSYDVKMKEKGDIPEGYSVSREKKERFSLILESASTNQTSMYLCASSSSLGHRAMMNTEAFFGQGTRLTVV.